Listed below are T cell receptor beta chains from one sample, sequenced in a study of T cells after yellow fever vaccination. TCRdb analysed the 5' RACE reads with MiXCR anew, one entry per CDR3 protein. The table has a few hundred thousand distinct CDR3 sequences, over 4.5% seen once. The input for sequencing was CD4+ T cells sorted from PBMCs, taken on the day of the yellow fever booster vaccination. Receptor source: a young man who received the YFV17D yellow fever vaccine. Each CDR3 is given with its conserved first and last residue. Each record gives: V gene, J gene, CDR3 protein.

TRBV18	TRBJ2-3	CASSPGRDTQYF
TRBV12-3/TRBV12-4	TRBJ2-3	CASSLALAGFPDTQYF
TRBV30	TRBJ2-2	CAWSGSGELFF
TRBV20-1	TRBJ1-6	CSARAIWGGDSPLHF
TRBV7-2	TRBJ2-3	CASSPNRDTRLRYF
TRBV4-3	TRBJ1-2	CASSQVLGQGWYGYTF
TRBV29-1	TRBJ1-1	CSVDRGLNTEAFF
TRBV4-3	TRBJ2-4	CASSQGGGPHIQYF
TRBV2	TRBJ1-1	CASRKAQGNTEAFF
TRBV27	TRBJ1-5	CASSIDRGPSPQHF
TRBV11-2	TRBJ2-1	CASSLSARKQFF
TRBV2	TRBJ2-3	CASTWTAALTDTQYF
TRBV7-3	TRBJ2-5	CASRPDSGGAAATQYF
TRBV10-3	TRBJ2-1	CAIRPGTGDYNEQFF
TRBV6-5	TRBJ2-1	CASTGGQGFMNEQFF
TRBV5-5	TRBJ1-2	CASGMGVQGHGYTF
TRBV20-1	TRBJ2-5	CSAWRHGGETQYF
TRBV6-2/TRBV6-3	TRBJ2-1	CASSRSGTSGYNEQFF
TRBV7-3	TRBJ1-1	CASRMDRNTEAFF
TRBV7-2	TRBJ1-5	CASSTYRVGQPQHF
TRBV10-3	TRBJ2-1	CAISESSKRGNEQFF
TRBV5-1	TRBJ2-5	CASSWDRGQTQYF
TRBV7-2	TRBJ1-1	CASSLLRVAFF
TRBV20-1	TRBJ1-5	CSVRDPANQPQHF
TRBV18	TRBJ2-2	CASSPRRSPSSGELFF
TRBV10-3	TRBJ2-7	CAISEKAGRNEQYF
TRBV5-1	TRBJ2-5	CASSPTSGVEETQYF
TRBV12-3/TRBV12-4	TRBJ1-5	CASSHRSGGDQPQHF
TRBV27	TRBJ2-3	CASSSPTGTGYIDTQYF
TRBV24-1	TRBJ1-2	CATSDPTGDDGYTF
TRBV6-5	TRBJ1-2	CASSYSLGYGYTF
TRBV9	TRBJ2-2	CASSVGRRGLGELFF
TRBV5-1	TRBJ1-2	CASSLTTGYGYTF
TRBV6-6	TRBJ2-5	CASSYWEISGGAETQYF
TRBV7-9	TRBJ1-2	CASRRDPPASYTF
TRBV6-5	TRBJ2-1	CASRSGGAGPNEQFF
TRBV6-6	TRBJ1-2	CASSPATYGYTF
TRBV3-1	TRBJ2-7	CASSQVQGEQYF
TRBV7-2	TRBJ2-7	CASSSQTSGGTYEQYF
TRBV18	TRBJ2-7	CASSPRTGGENEQYF
TRBV18	TRBJ2-1	CASSENRGLYNEQFF
TRBV7-7	TRBJ1-1	CASRWGGDMNTEAFF
TRBV29-1	TRBJ1-2	CMAERPTNYGYTF
TRBV6-5	TRBJ1-2	CASSYSPRAVYGYTF
TRBV24-1	TRBJ1-2	CATAHETGEGYTF
TRBV4-1	TRBJ2-3	CASSPSRVRGGRADTQYF
TRBV20-1	TRBJ1-6	CSAPKAADNSPLHF
TRBV4-2	TRBJ1-2	CASSPSGQGRLLGYTF
TRBV5-6	TRBJ2-7	CASSLRESTKQYF
TRBV6-2/TRBV6-3	TRBJ2-2	CASSYDLGSWNTGELFF
TRBV5-1	TRBJ2-3	CASSLSASTDTQYF
TRBV6-5	TRBJ2-3	CASSYGGGGTDTQYF
TRBV7-3	TRBJ2-3	CASSLIAGLTDTQYF
TRBV29-1	TRBJ2-1	CSVISPIDEQFF
TRBV12-3/TRBV12-4	TRBJ2-7	CASSPTSDLLEQYF